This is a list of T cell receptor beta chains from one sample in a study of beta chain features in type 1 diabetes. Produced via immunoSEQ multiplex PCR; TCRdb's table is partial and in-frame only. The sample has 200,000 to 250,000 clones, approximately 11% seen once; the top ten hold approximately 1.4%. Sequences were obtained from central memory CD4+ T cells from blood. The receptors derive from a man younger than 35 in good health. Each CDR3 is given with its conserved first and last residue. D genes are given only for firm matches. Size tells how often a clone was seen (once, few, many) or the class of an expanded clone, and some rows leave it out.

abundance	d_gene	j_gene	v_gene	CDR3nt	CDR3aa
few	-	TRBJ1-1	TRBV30	TGTGCCTGGAGTGGACAGTACACTGAAGCTTTCTTT	CAWSGQYTEAFF
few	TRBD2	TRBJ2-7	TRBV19	TGTGCCAGTAGTTCTAGCGGGGCCTCCTACGAGCAGTACTTC	CASSSSGASYEQYF
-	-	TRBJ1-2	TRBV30	TGTGCCTGGAGTAGGGCAGGGAACTATGGCTACACCTTC	CAWSRAGNYGYTF
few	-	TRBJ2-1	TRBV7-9	TGTGCCAGCACCTCCCTTGGAGGGATAAATGAGCAGTTCTTC	CASTSLGGINEQFF
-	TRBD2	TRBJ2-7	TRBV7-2	TGCGCCAGCAGCCAGAAGACTAGCGGGGCTACCTACGAGCAGTACTTC	CASSQKTSGATYEQYF
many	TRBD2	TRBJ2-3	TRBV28	TGTGCCAGCAGTTTACGCACCCATAGCGGGGGAGGATCAGATACGCAGTATTTT	CASSLRTHSGGGSDTQYF
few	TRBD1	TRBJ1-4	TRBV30	TGTGCCTGGAGTGAAGGGGGCCGGGAAAAACTGTTTTTT	CAWSEGGREKLFF
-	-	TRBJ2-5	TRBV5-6	TGTGCCAGCAGCCCGTTTGTGGAGTTTGGAGAGACCCAGTACTTC	CASSPFVEFGETQYF
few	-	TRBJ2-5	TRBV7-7	TGTGCTAGCAGCTGGGGGCGGGGTTTGGAGACCCAGTACTTC	CASSWGRGLETQYF
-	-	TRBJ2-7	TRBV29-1	TGCAGCGTGGGCTCCGAGGGGGGCTACGAGCAGTACTTC	CSVGSEGGYEQYF
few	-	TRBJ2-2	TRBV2	TGTGCCAGCACGCGGGGGACAAGGAACACCGGGGAGCTGTTTTTT	CASTRGTRNTGELFF
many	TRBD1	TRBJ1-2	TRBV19	TGTGCCAGTAGTGGCGTCAGGGGGAACTATGGCTACACCTTC	CASSGVRGNYGYTF
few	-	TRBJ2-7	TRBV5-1	TGCGCCAGCAGCTCGGGAGTCTACGAGCAGTACTTC	CASSSGVYEQYF
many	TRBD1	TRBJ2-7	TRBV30	TGTGCCTGGAGGCCCAAACAGGGGAGAGACGAGCAGTACTTC	CAWRPKQGRDEQYF
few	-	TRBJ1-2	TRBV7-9	TGTGCCAGCAGTACGCGCGCCAACTATGGCTACACCTTC	CASSTRANYGYTF
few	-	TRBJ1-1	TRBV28	TGTGCCAGCAGGGGCCGCACTGAAGCTTTCTTT	CASRGRTEAFF
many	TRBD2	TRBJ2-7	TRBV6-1	TGTGCCAGCAGTGTGCTAGCGGGAGGCTACGAGCAGTACTTC	CASSVLAGGYEQYF
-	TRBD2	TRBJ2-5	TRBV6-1	TGTGCCAGCGCTGTGGGAGGGCAAGAAGAGACCCAGTACTTC	CASAVGGQEETQYF
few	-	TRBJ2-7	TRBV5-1	TGCGCCAGCAGCTTTGGTCAGCATATCGATCCCGAGCAGTACTTC	CASSFGQHIDPEQYF
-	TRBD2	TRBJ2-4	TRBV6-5	TGTGCCAGCAGTTACGCGGGGGTAAACATTCAGTACTTC	CASSYAGVNIQYF
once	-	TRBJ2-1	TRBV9	TGTGCCAGCAGCGTAGAGGACCGAACTTACAATGAGCAGTTCTTC	CASSVEDRTYNEQFF
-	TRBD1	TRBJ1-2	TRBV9	TGTGCCAGCAGCGCCCGGTGGCAGGGGGAAGGCTACACCTTC	CASSARWQGEGYTF
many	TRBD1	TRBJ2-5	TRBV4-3	TGCGCCAGCAGCCCGACAGGGGTAGGGCAAGAGACCCAGTACTTC	CASSPTGVGQETQYF
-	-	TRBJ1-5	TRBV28	TGTGCCAGCAGCCCACCCTTCGGGAGGGTTGTGGGTCAGCCCCAGCATTTT	CASSPPFGRVVGQPQHF
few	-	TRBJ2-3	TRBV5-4	TGTGCCAGCAGGACAAGCGGGAGCACAGATACGCAGTATTTT	CASRTSGSTDTQYF
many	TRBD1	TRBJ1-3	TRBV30	TGTGCCTCCGACAGGGAAGAAAGAAACACCATATATTTT	CASDREERNTIYF
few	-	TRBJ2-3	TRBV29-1	TGCAGCGTTGAAGAAGGGTACTCTAGCACAGATACGCAGTATTTT	CSVEEGYSSTDTQYF
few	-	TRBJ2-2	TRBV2	TGTGCCAGCAGCGGTGACAGAACCGGGGAGCTGTTTTTT	CASSGDRTGELFF
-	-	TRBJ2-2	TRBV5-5	TGTGCCAGCAGCTTGGGAGGGAATTACAACACCGGGGAGCTGTTTTTT	CASSLGGNYNTGELFF
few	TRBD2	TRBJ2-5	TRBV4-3	TGCGCCAGCAGCCAAGGTGGGAGGGCTGGGGAGACCCAGTACTTC	CASSQGGRAGETQYF
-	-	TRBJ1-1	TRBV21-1	TGTGCCAGCAGGGTCCTCGGAGGGGCTATGAACACTGAAGCTTTCTTT	CASRVLGGAMNTEAFF
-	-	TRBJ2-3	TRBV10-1	TGCGCCACCTCCTTAGGGAATACGCAGTATTTT	CATSLGNTQYF
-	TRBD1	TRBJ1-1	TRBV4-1	TGCGCCAGCAGCCAAGAACAGGGGAGCACTGAAGCTTTCTTT	CASSQEQGSTEAFF
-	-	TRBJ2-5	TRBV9	TGTGCCAGCAGCGTGGGCGGTCTGGCGGGAGAGACCCAGTACTTC	CASSVGGLAGETQYF
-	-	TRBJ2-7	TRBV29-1	TGCAGCGTTGACAGCGGGTTGGGGTACGAGCAGTACTTC	CSVDSGLGYEQYF
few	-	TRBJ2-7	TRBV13	TGTGCCAGCAGCTTAGGCGGATACGAGCAGTACTTC	CASSLGGYEQYF
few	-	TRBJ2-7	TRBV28	TGTGCCAGCAGCCCAGAGGGGGGAAGCTACGAGCAGTACTTC	CASSPEGGSYEQYF
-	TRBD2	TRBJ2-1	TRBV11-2	TGTGCCGGATGGTATCTGCGCGGGAGCTACAATGAGCAGTTCTTC	CAGWYLRGSYNEQFF
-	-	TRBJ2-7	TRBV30	TGTGCCTGCAAACACCTCTACGAGCAGTACTTC	CACKHLYEQYF
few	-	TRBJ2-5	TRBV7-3	TGTGCCAGCAGCTTAGCCGGAGGAGGGGAGACCCAGTACTTC	CASSLAGGGETQYF
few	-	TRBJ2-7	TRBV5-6	TGTGCCAGCAGCTTTGGGCCGACGGACCCCTCTGGCGAGCAGTACTTC	CASSFGPTDPSGEQYF
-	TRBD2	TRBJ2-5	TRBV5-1	TGCGCCAGCAGCTTGGAAGTCGGCGGGAGGGAGACCCAGTACTTC	CASSLEVGGRETQYF
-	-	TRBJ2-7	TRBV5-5	TGTGCCAGCAGCCGCCTCCTGGGGCGGGACGAGCAGTACTTC	CASSRLLGRDEQYF
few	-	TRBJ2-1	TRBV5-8	TGTGCCAGCAGCTTCGGGGAGAGCTCCTACAATGAGCAGTTCTTC	CASSFGESSYNEQFF
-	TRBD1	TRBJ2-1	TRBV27	TGTGCCAGCAGGAGACAGGGGGAGAATGAGCAGTTCTTC	CASRRQGENEQFF
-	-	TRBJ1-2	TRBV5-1	TGCGCCAGCAGCCTAGCGGCGAATTATGGCTACACCTTC	CASSLAANYGYTF
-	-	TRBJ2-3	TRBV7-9	TGTGCCAGCAGCTTAGGGACACCCGATAGCACAGATACGCAGTATTTT	CASSLGTPDSTDTQYF
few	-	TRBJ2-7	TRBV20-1	TGCAGTGCTAGGTCCAAATACGAGCAGTACTTC	CSARSKYEQYF
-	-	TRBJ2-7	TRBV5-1	TGCGCCAGCAGCTCCTCAGGGTTACCCTCCTACGAGCAGTACTTC	CASSSSGLPSYEQYF
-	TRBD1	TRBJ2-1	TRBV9	TGTGCCAGCACCAGACAGGGGGGTAGCAATGAGCAGTTCTTC	CASTRQGGSNEQFF
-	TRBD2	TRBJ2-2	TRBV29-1	TGCAGCGGTGGGAGGGTCACCGGGGAGCTGTTTTTT	CSGGRVTGELFF
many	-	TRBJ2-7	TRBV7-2	TGTGCCAGCAGCGCCGCGGGCCACGAGCAGTACTTC	CASSAAGHEQYF
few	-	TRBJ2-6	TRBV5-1	TGCGCCAGCAGCATCCCTAGTTCTGGGGCCAACGTCCTGACTTTC	CASSIPSSGANVLTF
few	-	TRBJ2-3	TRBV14	TGTGCCAGCAGCCAAGAAAGAAGAGGGGCAGATACGCAGTATTTT	CASSQERRGADTQYF
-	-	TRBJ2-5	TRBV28	TGTGCCAGCAGCCGACGACTAGGGTTCCAAGAGACCCAGTACTTC	CASSRRLGFQETQYF